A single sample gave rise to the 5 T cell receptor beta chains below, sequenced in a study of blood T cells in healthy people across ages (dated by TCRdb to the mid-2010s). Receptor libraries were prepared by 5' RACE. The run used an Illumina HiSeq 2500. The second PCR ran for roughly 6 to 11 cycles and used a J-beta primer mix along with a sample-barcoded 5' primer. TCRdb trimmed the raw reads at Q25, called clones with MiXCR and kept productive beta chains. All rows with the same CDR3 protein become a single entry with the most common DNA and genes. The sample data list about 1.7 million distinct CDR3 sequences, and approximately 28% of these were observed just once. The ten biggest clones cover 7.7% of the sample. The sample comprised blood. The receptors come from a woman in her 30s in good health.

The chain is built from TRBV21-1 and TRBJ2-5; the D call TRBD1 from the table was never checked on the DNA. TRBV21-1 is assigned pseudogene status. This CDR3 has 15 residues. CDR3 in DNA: TGTGCCAGCAGCCGGACTCTCCCGGGATACGAGACCCAGTACTTC. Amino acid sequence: CASSRTLPGYETQYF.

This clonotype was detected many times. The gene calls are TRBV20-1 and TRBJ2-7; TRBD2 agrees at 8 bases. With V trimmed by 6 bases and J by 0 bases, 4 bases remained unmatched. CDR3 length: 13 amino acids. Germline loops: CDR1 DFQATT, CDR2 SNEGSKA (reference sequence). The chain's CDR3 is CSALTSASYEQYF. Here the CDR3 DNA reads TGCAGTGCACTGACTAGCGCCTCCTACGAGCAGTACTTC.

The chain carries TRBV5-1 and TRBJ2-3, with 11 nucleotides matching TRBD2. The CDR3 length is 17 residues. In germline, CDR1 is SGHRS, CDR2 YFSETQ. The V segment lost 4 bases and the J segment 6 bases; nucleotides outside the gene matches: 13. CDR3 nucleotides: TGCGCCAGCAGCCTTGGACTAGCGGGTCCGGCGGGGGATACGCAGTATTTT. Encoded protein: CASSLGLAGPAGDTQYF. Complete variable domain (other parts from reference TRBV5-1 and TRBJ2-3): KAGVTQTPRYLIKTRGQQVTLSCSPISGHRSVSWYQQTPGQGLQFLFEYFSETQRNKGNFPGRFSGRQFSNSRSEMNVSTLELGDSALYLCASSLGLAGPAGDTQYFGPGTRLTVL.

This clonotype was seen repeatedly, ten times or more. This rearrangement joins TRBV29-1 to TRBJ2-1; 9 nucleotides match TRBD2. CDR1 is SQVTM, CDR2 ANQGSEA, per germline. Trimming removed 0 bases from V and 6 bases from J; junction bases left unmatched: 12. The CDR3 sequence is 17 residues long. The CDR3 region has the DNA TGCAGCGTTGAAGATAAGAATCGGCGGGGGGGCCCCAATGAGCAGTTCTTC. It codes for CSVEDKNRRGGPNEQFF.

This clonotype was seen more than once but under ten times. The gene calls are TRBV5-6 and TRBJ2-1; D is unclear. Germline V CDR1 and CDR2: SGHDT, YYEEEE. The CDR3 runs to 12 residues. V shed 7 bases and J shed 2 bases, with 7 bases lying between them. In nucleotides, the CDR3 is TGTGCCAGCTTCGGCCCCTACAATGAGCAGTTCTTC. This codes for CASFGPYNEQFF.